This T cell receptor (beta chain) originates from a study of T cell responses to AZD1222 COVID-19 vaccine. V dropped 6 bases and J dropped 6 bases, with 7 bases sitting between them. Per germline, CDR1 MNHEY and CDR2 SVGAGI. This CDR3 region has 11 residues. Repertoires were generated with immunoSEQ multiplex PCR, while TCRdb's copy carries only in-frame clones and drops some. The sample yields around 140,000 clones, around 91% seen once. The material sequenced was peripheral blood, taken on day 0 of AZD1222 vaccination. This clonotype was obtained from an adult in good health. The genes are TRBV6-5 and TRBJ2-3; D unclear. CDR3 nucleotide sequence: TGTGCCAGCAGCAGGCAGGATACGCAGTATTTT. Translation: CASSRQDTQYF.